Given below is one T cell receptor beta chain in context. The entry originates in a study of blood T cell repertoires in COVID-19. Study as a whole: The samples span acute and convalescent COVID-19 from the United States, Italy and Spain. In each case, the material was cDNA or gDNA derived from T cells, B-cell-depleted T cells, or PBMCs.

Authors' processing steps: Nucleated cell number was recorded as an estimate derived from reference gene primer amplification. Libraries were prepared by immunoSEQ multiplex PCR; TCRdb keeps only in-frame clonotypes and omits some of them. V, J and clone size were drawn from that table, and D and trimming were deduced from the DNA. The sample lists approximately 76,000 clones; roughly 80% were seen once. In germline, CDR1 is MGHRA, CDR2 YSYEKL. There are 17 residues in the CDR3. With 2 bases removed from V and 7 bases from J, the gap between germline ends came to 21 bases. Sequences were obtained from peripheral blood. This TCR derives from a man in his forties or fifties with acute or convalescent COVID-19. This sequence joins TRBV4-1 and TRBJ1-5, with D perhaps TRBD1 (5 bases). CDR3 residues: CASSQSRGLPTGQPQHF. DNA of the CDR3: TGCGCCAGCAGCCAATCCCGGGGACTTCCCACGGGGCAGCCCCAGCATTTT.